This T cell receptor beta chain is drawn from a study of blood T cell repertoires in COVID-19. Study-level information: Material from acute and convalescent COVID-19 was sourced from the United States, Italy and Spain. In each case, the material was cDNA or gDNA derived from T cells, B-cell-depleted T cells, or PBMCs.

Authors' methods: Using reference gene primer amplification, nucleated cell counts were estimated. Clones were sequenced by immunoSEQ multiplex PCR, and TCRdb holds only the in-frame ones, with some missing. V and J calls and clone size are copied from that table; D and trimming were computed from the DNA. The repertoire has some 150,000 clones, around 87% of them found once; the top ten carry 37%. Germline V lookup: CDR1 MNHNY, CDR2 SVGAGI (reference sequence). The CDR3 totals 13 residues. V gave up 6 bases and J gave up 5 bases; unmatched junction bases: 3. The V gene is TRBV6-6, the J gene TRBJ1-2; 10 bases agree with TRBD1. Sequencing was carried out using peripheral blood. The source is a man aged 45-60 years who had recovered from COVID-19. CDR3 protein: CASSRDRGYGYTF. DNA of the CDR3: TGTGCCAGCAGCCGGGACAGGGGATATGGCTACACCTTC.